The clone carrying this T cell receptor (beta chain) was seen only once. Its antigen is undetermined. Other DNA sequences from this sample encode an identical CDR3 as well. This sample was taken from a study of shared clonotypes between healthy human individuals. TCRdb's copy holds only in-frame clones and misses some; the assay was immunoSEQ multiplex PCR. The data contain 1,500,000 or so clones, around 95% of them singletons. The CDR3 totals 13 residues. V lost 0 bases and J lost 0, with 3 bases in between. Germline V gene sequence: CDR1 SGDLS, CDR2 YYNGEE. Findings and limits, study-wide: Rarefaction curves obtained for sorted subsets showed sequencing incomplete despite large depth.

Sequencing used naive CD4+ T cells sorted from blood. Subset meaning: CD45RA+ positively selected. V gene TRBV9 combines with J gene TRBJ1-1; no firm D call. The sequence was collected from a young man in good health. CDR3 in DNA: TGTGCCAGCAGCGTAGCCATGAACACTGAAGCTTTCTTT. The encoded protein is CASSVAMNTEAFF.